This entry describes one TCR beta chain. Its antigen is currently not known. No base qualities exist here, and no much larger clone lies one base off it. The sample belongs to a study of shared clonotypes between healthy human individuals (TCRdb year 2020). Describing the broader study: A few men and two women, aged 18 to 49 years, made up the cohort. For each donor, CD4 naive and CD4 memory were each given three plates, CD8 naive was given two plates, and CD8 memory was given one plate. To estimate repertoire size and how much clonotype sharing occurs between individuals, the study deeply sequenced the blood TCR repertoires of five healthy adults. Libraries were prepared and TCR repertoires were sequenced by different laboratories using diverse techniques, in order to increase sequencing depth and limit assay-specific biases. Between about 0.8 and 9 billion PBMCs per donor were obtained by leukapheresis.

What the work shows at the level of the full study, not this receptor alone: Sharing across a few donors was observed for approximately 5% of naive CD4, over 3% of naive CD8, about 2.5% of memory CD4, and roughly 0.4% of memory CD8 clonotypes. Even with the large sequencing depth, rarefaction of the sorted-subset datasets indicated that sequencing was incomplete. Only blood was sampled, and tissue TCR repertoires likely differ from those in blood. Higher generation probabilities were observed for clonotypes shared by all four sorted-subset donors than for non-shared clonotypes. Larger estimated clonotype richness was generally found for naive subsets than for memory subsets. Because the study included only a small number of donors, the genetic and exposure-history diversity represented was limited. Based on pairwise subsampling, the degree of clonotype sharing among donors was expected to be affected by sequencing depth.

CD8 naive samples were obtained by positive selection for CCR7 among CD45RO-negative cells, yielding a CD45RA+CCR7+ population from which TemRA cells were excluded. Healthy HIV-negative adults with no recently reported acute infections or vaccinations were included as donors. Every donor was a Caucasian adult residing in Nashville, Tennessee, USA. Blood was collected by leukapheresis, and PBMCs were isolated by Ficoll-Histopaque density gradient centrifugation and then cryopreserved in liquid nitrogen vapor phase. Purity and quantity of every magnetically sorted T cell population were checked by analytical flow cytometry. Each sorted fraction had its genomic DNA isolated and then quantified by UV absorbance on a Nanodrop 2000c. TCR CDR3 regions were amplified from genomic DNA by multiplex PCR using the deep immunoSEQ assay. Genomic DNA extracted from each cell subset was distributed evenly over all wells of several immunoSEQ 96-well plates, and each plate served as one replicate. Each replicate PCR for sorted subsets received about 200 ng genomic DNA, equal to tens of thousands of T cell genomes. Purified libraries were quantified with a Qubit 3.0 fluorometer, sized on a Bioanalyzer 2100, and re-quantified with the KAPA Library Quantification kit. Every immunoSEQ 96-well plate was sequenced on a dedicated single-read 150-cycle Illumina NextSeq 550 flow cell. In the authors' own workflow: Because the immunoSEQ output held only junctional sequences and lacked quality scores, the filtering could not match the filtering applied to full-length reads. Sequences were annotated with PyIR, a Python wrapper for IgBLAST v1.9, using IMGT germline references to assign V/J genes and CDR3. Reads were removed for weak V/J assignments (E-value above 1e-6), missing CDR3, stop codons, out-of-frame junctions, or ambiguous translated residues. A V3J clonotype was defined by an identical inferred V gene, J gene, and CDR3 amino acid sequence. The percentage overlap between two repertoires was calculated by dividing the number of shared unique clonotypes by the size of the smaller repertoire. Repertoire richness was assessed with RTK rarefaction, the Chao1 estimator, and Recon v2.1 estimates of unobserved clonotypes. OLGA was used to compute generation probabilities for all TCRbeta clonotypes that the gDNA method yielded from a handful of donors. Imported from immuneACCESS, the table was reduced by TCRdb to in-frame sequences with V and J called. These copies leave out some clones; in studies compared against another copy, an unresolved V gene accounts for under half, and the cause of the remainder is not known. V and J calls and clone size are as listed in that table; D and trimming were resolved from the DNA. The sample table shows hundreds of thousands of clones, and around 96% are seen once. The top ten clonotypes cover 0.11% of the sample.

V was cut back by 3 bases and J by 5 bases, leaving a gap of 14 bases between them. The CDR3 sequence holds 16 residues, the cysteine and phenylalanine included. Only the CDR3 part of the read is kept: 48 bases, read in frame from the first base. The CDR1 and CDR2 encoded by the germline V gene are MGHRA and YSYEKL. The chain is encoded by TRBV4-1 joined to TRBJ1-6; matching of 5 bases hints at TRBD1 as the D gene. The specimen was naive CD8+ T cells sorted from blood. Sample cell subset or site, as interpreted from the label and publication: CD45RA+CCR7+. This TCR came from a woman aged 25 to 45 in good health. The CDR3 region reads CASSHRTGAHNSPLHF. The DNA is TGCGCCAGCAGCCACAGAACCGGGGCACATAATTCACCCCTCCACTTT.